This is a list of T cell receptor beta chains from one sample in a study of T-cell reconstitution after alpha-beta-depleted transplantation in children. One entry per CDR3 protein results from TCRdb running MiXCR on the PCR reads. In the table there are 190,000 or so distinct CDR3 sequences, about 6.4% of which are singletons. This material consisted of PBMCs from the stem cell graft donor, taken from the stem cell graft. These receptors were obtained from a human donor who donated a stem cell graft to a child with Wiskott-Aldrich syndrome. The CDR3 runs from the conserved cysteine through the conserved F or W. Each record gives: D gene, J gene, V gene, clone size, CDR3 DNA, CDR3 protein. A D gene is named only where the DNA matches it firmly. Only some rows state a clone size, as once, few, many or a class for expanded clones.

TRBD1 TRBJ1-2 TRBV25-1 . TGTGCCAGCAGTGAATCCGGGACAGTCAGATTGACCTTC CASSESGTVRLTF
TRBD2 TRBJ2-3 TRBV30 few TGTGCCTGGAGGATCCGCAGACTAGCGGGTTACACAGATACGCAGTATTTT CAWRIRRLAGYTDTQYF
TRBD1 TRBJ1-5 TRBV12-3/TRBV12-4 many TGTGCCAGCAGTTCTCAGACAGGGCTAAATCAGCCCCAGCATTTT CASSSQTGLNQPQHF
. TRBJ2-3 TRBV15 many TGTGCCACCAGCAGAGTTGGGGTAACAGATACGCAGTATTTT CATSRVGVTDTQYF
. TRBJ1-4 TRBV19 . TGTGCCAGTACGATCACCAGATATAATGAAAAACTGTTTTTT CASTITRYNEKLFF
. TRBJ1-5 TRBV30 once TGTGCCTGGAGTGTACTAAGGGGAGGGCAGCCCCAGCATTTT CAWSVLRGGQPQHF
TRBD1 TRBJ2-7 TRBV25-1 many TGTGCCAGCAGTGATCCATCGGAGGACAGGGTCCACGAGCAGTACTTC CASSDPSEDRVHEQYF
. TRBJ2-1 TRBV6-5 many TGTGCCAGCAGTTACAATGGCTTGGGGCAGTTCTTC CASSYNGLGQFF
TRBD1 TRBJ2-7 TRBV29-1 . TGCAGCGTGCTCCGGGACAGCTCCTACGAGCAGTACTTC CSVLRDSSYEQYF
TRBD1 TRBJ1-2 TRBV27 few TGTGCCAGCAGCGACAGGGATTCTAACTATGGCTACACCTTC CASSDRDSNYGYTF
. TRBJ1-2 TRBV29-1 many TGCAGCGTCCGTATCCAGGGGCAGCCTAACTATGGCTACACCTTC CSVRIQGQPNYGYTF
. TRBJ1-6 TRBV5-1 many TGCGCCAGCAGGGAAAACAGCAATTCACCCCTCCACTTT CASRENSNSPLHF
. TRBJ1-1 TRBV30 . TGTGCCTGGAGGCGGCAGAACACTGAAGCTTTCTTT CAWRRQNTEAFF
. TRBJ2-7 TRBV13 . TGTGCCAGCAGCTTAAGGAACTCATACGAGCAGTACTTC CASSLRNSYEQYF
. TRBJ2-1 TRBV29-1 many TGCAGCGTTGTGGGGGGCCTCCCTTACAATGAGCAGTTCTTC CSVVGGLPYNEQFF
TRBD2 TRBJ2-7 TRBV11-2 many TGTGCCAGCAGCTTCGCTCCTACTAGCGAGACCTACGAGCAGTACTTC CASSFAPTSETYEQYF
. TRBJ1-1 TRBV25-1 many TGTGCCAGCAGTGAATTCGCGGGCATGAACACTGAAGCTTTCTTT CASSEFAGMNTEAFF
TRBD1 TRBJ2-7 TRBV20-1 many TGCAGTGCTAGAGACGAGGACAGGGGAGGTCTCGAGCAGTACTTC CSARDEDRGGLEQYF
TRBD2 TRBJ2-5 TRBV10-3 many TGTGCCATCAGTACCTTCGCGGGAGGGGAGACCCAGTACTTC CAISTFAGGETQYF
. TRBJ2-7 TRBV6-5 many TGTGCCAGCAGCCGACGGGAAATTTCCTACGAGCAGTACTTC CASSRREISYEQYF
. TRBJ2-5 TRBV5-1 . TGCGCCAGCAGCTTGAGGGGACTTCCCCAAGAGACCCAGTACTTC CASSLRGLPQETQYF
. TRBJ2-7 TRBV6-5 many TGTGCCAGCAGTTATAATGTTGGTCCCTACTCCTACGAGCAGTACTTC CASSYNVGPYSYEQYF
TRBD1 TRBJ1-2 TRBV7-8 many TGTGCCAGCAGCTCAAGACAGGGGGGTGGCTACACCTTC CASSSRQGGGYTF
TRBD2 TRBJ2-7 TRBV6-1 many TGTGCCAGCAGTGTTACTAGCGGGAGAGGCGAGCAGTACTTC CASSVTSGRGEQYF
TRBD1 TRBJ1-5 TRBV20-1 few TGCAGTGGGCAGGGGGCGCGTGGCAATCAGCCCCAGCATTTT CSGQGARGNQPQHF
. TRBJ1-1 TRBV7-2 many TGTGCCAGCAGCCCCGATGTCCTAATGAACACTGAAGCTTTCTTT CASSPDVLMNTEAFF
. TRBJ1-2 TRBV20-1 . TGCAGTGCTAGGAACACTGGTGGGAGCTACACCTTC CSARNTGGSYTF
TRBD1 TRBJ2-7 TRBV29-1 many TGCAGCGTTGCCGGGACAGGGTACGGCGAGCAGTACTTC CSVAGTGYGEQYF
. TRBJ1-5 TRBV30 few TGTGCCTGGAGTGGGGGGTTAGGAGGCAATCAGCCCCAGCATTTT CAWSGGLGGNQPQHF
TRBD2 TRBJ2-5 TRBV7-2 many TGTGCCAGCAGGCAGGGACTAGCGGGAGAAGAGACCCAGTACTTC CASRQGLAGEETQYF
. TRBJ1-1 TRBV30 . TGTGCCTGGGGAGAGGACAGAGAAAACACTGAAGCTTTCTTT CAWGEDRENTEAFF
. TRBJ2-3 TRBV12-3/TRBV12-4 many TGTGCCAGCAGTCAAACGCTATACACAGATACGCAGTATTTT CASSQTLYTDTQYF
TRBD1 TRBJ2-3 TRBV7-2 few TGTGCCAGCAGCTTGGGACAGCCAAATACGCAGTATTTT CASSLGQPNTQYF
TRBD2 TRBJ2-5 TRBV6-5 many TGTGCCAGCAGAGTCCCGGGACTAGCGGGGCAAGAGACCCAGTACTTC CASRVPGLAGQETQYF